Each of the 20 T cell receptor beta chains below was sequenced from the same sample in a study of T cells after posttransplantation cyclophosphamide. A marrow graft followed busulfan-fludarabine conditioning, with cyclophosphamide on days +3 and +4. Produced via immunoSEQ multiplex PCR; TCRdb's table is partial and in-frame only. The sample includes some 17,000 clones, 77% seen only once; the top ten take roughly 31%. The source material was CD8+ T cells sorted from PBMCs, sampled 1903 days after a stem cell transplant with posttransplant cyclophosphamide. Receptors originate from a female patient between 40 and 55 years old who received an allogeneic stem cell transplant from a related donor, was CMV-positive, and had no GVHD. Some T cells may have come from the graft donor.

The chain has TRBV4-1 and TRBJ2-5; weak D call: TRBD2 (7 bases). Germline CDR1 MGHRA, CDR2 YSYEKL. V was cut by 0 bases and J by 5 bases, with 16 bases left in between. CDR3 length equals 16 residues. Written as DNA, the CDR3 is TGCGCCAGCAGCCAAGAAAGGTCGGGGGGCGGCGAGACCCAGTACTTC. Protein: CASSQERSGGGETQYF.

This clone was found once. The rearrangement links TRBV9 to TRBJ1-1; no clear D. Germline V gene data show CDR1 as SGDLS and CDR2 as YYNGEE. The CDR3 contains 13 residues. V was clipped by 4 bases and J by 6 bases, with 13 bases between them. In nucleotides, the CDR3 is TGTGCCAGCAGCCCGAGAGGGAGGGCTGAAGCTTTCTTT. Its protein product is CASSPRGRAEAFF. The full variable domain, with the rest looked up from reference TRBV9 and TRBJ1-1, is DSGVTQTPKHLITATGQRVTLRCSPRSGDLSVYWYQQSLDQGLQFLIQYYNGEERAKGNILERFSAQQFPDLHSELNLSSLELGDSALYFCASSPRGRAEAFFGQGTRLTVV.

This chain links TRBV7-2 with TRBJ2-7; 9 bases are a match to TRBD1. This CDR3 region has 16 residues. The V segment lost 5 bases and the J segment 0 bases; nucleotides outside the gene matches: 8. Germline V lookup: CDR1 SGHTA, CDR2 FQGNSA. Here the CDR3 DNA reads TGTGCCAGCAGCGCCCACCGGGACAGGGCCTCCTACGAGCAGTACTTC. Translated: CASSAHRDRASYEQYF. The full variable domain, rest sourced from reference TRBV7-2 and TRBJ2-7, is GAGVSQSPSNKVTEKGKDVELRCDPISGHTALYWYRQSLGQGLEFLIYFQGNSAPDKSGLPSDRFSAERTGGSVSTLTIQRTQQEDSAVYLCASSAHRDRASYEQYFGPGTRLTVT.

The gene calls are TRBV4-2 and TRBJ2-3; D gene uncertain. CDR3 length: 14 residues. V was shortened by 7 bases and J by 3 bases, with 14 bases between the two germline ends. CDR1 and CDR2 (germline): LGHNA, YNFKEQ. The CDR3 is CASTRDISTDTQYF. The CDR3 DNA reads TGTGCCAGCACCCGCGATATTTCAACAGATACGCAGTATTTT.

J is TRBJ2-1 and V is TRBV18, with TRBD1 matching over 7 bases. Germline CDR1 KGHSH, CDR2 LQKENI. The CDR3 sequence is 14 residues long. V shed 8 bases, J shed 7 bases, and the junction held 11 bases outside the gene matches. CDR3 amino acids: CASPREGARNEQFF. CDR3 nucleotides: TGTGCCAGCCCTAGAGAGGGGGCTCGAAATGAGCAGTTCTTC.

The rearrangement uses TRBV7-6 and TRBJ2-1; D is uncertain. The CDR3 runs 11 residues. The germline gives CDR1 SGHVS, CDR2 FNYEAQ. Trimming cost V 5 bases and J 7 bases, with 6 bases left between them. Here the CDR3 reads CASSPENEQFF. CDR3 coding DNA: TGTGCCAGCAGCCCCGAGAATGAGCAGTTCTTC.

The rearrangement links TRBV7-7 to TRBJ2-5; TRBD2 aligns across 7 bases. There are 16 residues in the CDR3. The germline V gene has CDR1 SSHAT and CDR2 FNYEAQ (reference sequence). Trimming at V came to 5 bases and at J to 3 bases, leaving 12 bases not matched to a gene. CDR3 amino acids: CASSAGGEGEEETQYF. The DNA of the CDR3 is TGTGCCAGCAGCGCAGGAGGGGAGGGCGAGGAAGAGACCCAGTACTTC.

The chain uses TRBV27 and TRBJ2-7; 9 positions agree with TRBD1. V shed 5 bases, J shed 2 bases, and the junction held 10 bases outside the gene matches. Germline V gene data show CDR1 as MNHEY and CDR2 as SMNVEV (reference sequence). The CDR3 consists of 16 residues. The CDR3 bases are TGTGCCAGCAGTCAAACCTCGGGACAGGGAGCCTACGAGCAGTACTTC. This gives the protein CASSQTSGQGAYEQYF.

The J gene is TRBJ2-7, the V gene TRBV7-6; 12 positions agree with TRBD2. Germline V lookup: CDR1 SGHVS, CDR2 FNYEAQ. This CDR3 is 15 amino acids long. The trim removed 5 bases at V and 4 bases at J, leaving 6 bases unmatched. The CDR3 is CASSLRTSGVYEQYF. DNA of the CDR3: TGTGCCAGCAGCCTACGGACTAGCGGGGTATACGAGCAGTACTTC.

V and J are TRBV19 and TRBJ2-1; 14 nucleotides align to TRBD2. Unmatched junction bases numbered 3, after V lost 1 base and J lost 1 base. Germline V gene sequence: CDR1 LNHDA, CDR2 SQIVND (reference sequence). The CDR3 has 18 residues. CDR3 DNA: TGTGCCAGTAGTATAGTGAGACTAGCGGGGGGGTCCTACAATGAGCAGTTCTTC. Its translation: CASSIVRLAGGSYNEQFF.

The genes are TRBV27 and TRBJ2-7, with TRBD2 identical over 8 bases. V shed 2 bases, J shed 4 bases, and the junction held 7 bases outside the gene matches. The germline V gene encodes CDR1 MNHEY and CDR2 SMNVEV (reference sequence). The CDR3 extends over 15 amino acids. Here the CDR3 reads CASSLGTRPYYEQYF. CDR3 DNA: TGTGCCAGCAGTTTAGGGACTAGGCCTTATTACGAGCAGTACTTC.

The genes are TRBV6-6 and TRBJ2-5; D uncertain. This CDR3 contains 13 residues. The V end lost 2 bases, the J end lost 8 bases, and 12 bases lay between the germline ends. Germline V gives CDR1 MNHNY, CDR2 SVGAGI (reference sequence). The CDR3 protein is CASSYPGRRTQYF. As DNA, the CDR3 is TGTGCCAGCAGTTACCCGGGTAGGAGAACCCAGTACTTC.

The rearrangement joins TRBV5-1 to TRBJ2-2, with 9 bases aligning to TRBD2. The V and J ends lost 4 bases and 9 bases, in that order; junction bases with no gene match: 13. CDR1 SGHRS and CDR2 YFSETQ come from the germline V gene. The CDR3 contains 16 residues. For the CDR3, the DNA is TGCGCCAGCAGCCCCACGGGACTAGCTTTTTCATGGGAGCTGTTTTTT. This encodes CASSPTGLAFSWELFF.

The chain uses TRBV27 and TRBJ1-2, with 8 bases matching TRBD1. The CDR3 extends over 13 amino acids. J lost 8 bases, V lost 6 bases, and 8 bases had no gene match. The germline gives CDR1 MNHEY, CDR2 SMNVEV (reference sequence). The CDR3 sequence: CASSLDRENGYTF. The DNA of the CDR3 is TGTGCCAGCAGCCTGGACAGGGAAAACGGCTACACCTTC.

The gene calls are TRBV7-9 and TRBJ1-2, with D perhaps TRBD1 (5 bases). Trimming cost V 1 base and J 8 bases, with 11 bases left between them. Germline V gives CDR1 SEHNR, CDR2 FQNEAQ (reference sequence). The CDR3 is 13 residues long. CDR3 in amino acids: CASSLEGAKGYTF. Here the CDR3 DNA reads TGTGCCAGCAGCTTAGAAGGGGCTAAAGGCTACACCTTC.

This clone appeared a few times. The chain uses TRBV7-9 and TRBJ1-3; no reliable D call. V was clipped by 5 bases and J by 4 bases, with 12 bases between them. Looked up from germline, CDR1 is SEHNR and CDR2 is FQNEAQ (reference sequence). CDR3 length equals 14 residues. Here the CDR3 reads CASSTSLEGNTIYF. The CDR3 nucleotides are TGTGCCAGCAGCACTTCGTTAGAAGGAAACACCATATATTTT.

There are a few counts of this clone. This chain links TRBV4-1 with TRBJ2-7, with D possibly TRBD1 on 5 matching bases. Trimming took off 0 bases at V and 2 bases at J, with 11 bases between the two ends. The CDR3 runs 15 residues. Germline CDR1 MGHRA, CDR2 YSYEKL. In DNA, the CDR3 is TGCGCCAGCAGCCAAGAAGGGGCAGGTACCTACGAGCAGTACTTC. This encodes CASSQEGAGTYEQYF.

This chain connects TRBV11-2 to TRBJ2-2; 10 bases line up with TRBD2. The CDR3 consists of 15 residues. J gave up 7 bases and V 5 bases, and 7 bases lay outside the gene matches. Germline assignment: CDR1 SGHAT and CDR2 FQNNGV. The CDR3 sequence is CASSLLAGAGGELFF. CDR3 coding DNA: TGTGCCAGCAGCCTTCTAGCGGGGGCGGGCGGGGAGCTGTTTTTT.

The sample holds one count of this clone. This CDR3 is CASSLVPRNTEAFF. The CDR3 nucleotides are TGTGCCAGCAGCTTGGTCCCCAGGAACACTGAAGCTTTCTTT. The chain recombines TRBV7-9 with TRBJ1-1, with D unresolved. The CDR3 extends over 14 amino acids. The V gene lost 3 bases and the J gene lost 1 base, with 9 bases spanning the gap. Germline V gives CDR1 SEHNR, CDR2 FQNEAQ (reference sequence).

V and J are TRBV2 and TRBJ2-7; D is possibly TRBD1 (6 bases). V was shortened by 8 bases and J by 5 bases, with 13 bases between the two germline ends. The length of the CDR3 is 12 residues. Per the germline V gene, CDR1 is SNHLY and CDR2 is FYNNEI. Written as DNA, the CDR3 is TGTGCCAGCGTGGCAGGGGTTAACGAGCAGTACTTC. Translating it yields CASVAGVNEQYF.